This T cell receptor beta chain was found in a study of vaccination effects on CD4 cells after COVID-19. Across the whole study: Sampling of a couple of convalescent patients took place 16 days and one week prior to vaccination. Study-wide findings and caveats: Small numbers of convalescent patients limited the study. It also lacked early post-infection timepoints.

Sequencing used immunoSEQ multiplex PCR; TCRdb keeps in-frame clones, though not all of them. The repertoire holds roughly 70,000 clones, with over 65% as singletons. Viral peptide pool expansion of antigen-specific CD4+ T cells preceded sequencing in the ViraFEST assay. Once cultured for roughly ten days, the cells underwent separation to obtain CD4+ T cells. The individual was infected with SARS-CoV-2 between March and December 2020, as confirmed by PCR. HIV-1 Nef peptides, pooled, formed the negative control culture. Looked up from germline, CDR1 is MNHEY and CDR2 is SVGAGI. V was cut by 6 bases and J by 0 bases, with 12 bases left in between. The CDR3 extends over 15 amino acids. This clone appeared a few times. The antigen is not known.

The sequences come from CD4+ T cells from PBMCs cultured with HIV peptides, collected before COVID-19 vaccination. The subset was: HIV-1 Nef peptide pool negative control/reference culture. The V call is TRBV6-5, the J call TRBJ1-5; possibly TRBD1 for D (5 bases). This clonotype originated in a human donor who had a prior SARS-CoV-2 infection. The chain's CDR3 is CASRAPGDSNQPQHF. CDR3 coding DNA: TGTGCCAGCAGGGCCCCGGGGGATAGCAATCAGCCCCAGCATTTT.